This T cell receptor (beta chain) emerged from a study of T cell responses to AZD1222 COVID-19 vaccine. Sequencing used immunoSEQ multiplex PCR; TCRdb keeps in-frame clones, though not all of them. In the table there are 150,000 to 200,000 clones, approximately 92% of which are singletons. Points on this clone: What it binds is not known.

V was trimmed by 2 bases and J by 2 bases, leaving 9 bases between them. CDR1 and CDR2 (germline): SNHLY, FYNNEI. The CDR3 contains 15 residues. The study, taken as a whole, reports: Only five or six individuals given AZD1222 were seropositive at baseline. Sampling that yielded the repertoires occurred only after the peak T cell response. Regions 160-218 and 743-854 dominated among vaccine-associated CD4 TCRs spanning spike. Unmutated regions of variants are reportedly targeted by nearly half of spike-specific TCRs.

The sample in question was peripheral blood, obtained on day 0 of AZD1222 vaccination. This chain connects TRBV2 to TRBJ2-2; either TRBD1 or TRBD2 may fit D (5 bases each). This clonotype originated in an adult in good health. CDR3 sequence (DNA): TGTGCCAGCAGTGAAACGGGACCCAACACCGGGGAGCTGTTTTTT. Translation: CASSETGPNTGELFF.